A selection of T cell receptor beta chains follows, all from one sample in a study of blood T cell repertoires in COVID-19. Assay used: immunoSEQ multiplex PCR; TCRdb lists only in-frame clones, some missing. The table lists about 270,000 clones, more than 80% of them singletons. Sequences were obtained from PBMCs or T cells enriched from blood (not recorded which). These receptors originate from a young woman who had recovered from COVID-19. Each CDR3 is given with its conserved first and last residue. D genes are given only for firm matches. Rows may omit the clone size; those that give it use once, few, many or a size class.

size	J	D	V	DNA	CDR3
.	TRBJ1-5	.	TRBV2	TGTGCCAGCAGCGTAGTGTCAGGTAGCAATCAGCCCCAGCATTTT	CASSVVSGSNQPQHF
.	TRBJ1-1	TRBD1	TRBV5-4	TGTGCCAGCAGCCGATCGGACAGGTGGATGAACACTGAAGCTTTCTTT	CASSRSDRWMNTEAFF
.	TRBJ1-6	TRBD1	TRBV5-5	TGTGCCAGCAGCTTGGGGACAGGGGTCTATAATTCACCCCTCCACTTT	CASSLGTGVYNSPLHF
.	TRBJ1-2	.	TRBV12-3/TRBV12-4	TGTGCCAGCAGTTTAAGGGGTGGCTACACCTTC	CASSLRGGYTF
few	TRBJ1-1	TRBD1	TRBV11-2	TGTGCCAGCAGCTCACAGGGGCCTAACACTGAAGCTTTCTTT	CASSSQGPNTEAFF
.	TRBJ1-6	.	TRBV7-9	TGTGCCAGCAGCCCCTGGGGGGGGCTCTCCTATAATTCACCCCTCCACTTT	CASSPWGGLSYNSPLHF
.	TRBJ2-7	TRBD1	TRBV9	TGTGCCAGCAGCCCTTTTGGAGCTTCGGGACAGAGCCTCTACGAGCAGTACTTC	CASSPFGASGQSLYEQYF
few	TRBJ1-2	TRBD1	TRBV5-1	TGCGCCAGCAGCTCGGGGACAGGGGCATCTGGTGGCTACACCTTC	CASSSGTGASGGYTF
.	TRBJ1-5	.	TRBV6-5	TGTGCCAGCAGCCGGGGTCTGGCGGATCAGCCCCAGCATTTT	CASSRGLADQPQHF
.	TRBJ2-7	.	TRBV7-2	TGTGCCAGCAGCTTACCTTGGGGAGGCGAGCAGTACTTC	CASSLPWGGEQYF
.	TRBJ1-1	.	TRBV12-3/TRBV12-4	TGTGCCAGCAGCACACACGCCACTGAAGCTTTCTTT	CASSTHATEAFF
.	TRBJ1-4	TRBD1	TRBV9	TGTGCCAGCAGCGTAGGGGGACAGGGATGGGAAAAACTGTTTTTT	CASSVGGQGWEKLFF
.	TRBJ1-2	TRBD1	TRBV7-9	TGTGCCAGCAGTGGGACAGGGAATTACTATGGCTACACCTTC	CASSGTGNYYGYTF
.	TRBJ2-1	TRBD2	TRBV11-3	TGTGCCAGCAGCTTAGGTGGGACTAGTATATACAATGAGCAGTTCTTC	CASSLGGTSIYNEQFF
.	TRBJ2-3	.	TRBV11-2	TGTGCCAGCAGCCCGAGGGGGGGAGCAGATACGCAGTATTTT	CASSPRGGADTQYF
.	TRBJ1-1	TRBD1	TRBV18	TGTGCCAGCTCACCGGGGACAGGGAGGTACACTGAAGCTTTCTTT	CASSPGTGRYTEAFF
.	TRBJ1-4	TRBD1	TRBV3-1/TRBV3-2	TGTGCCAGCAGCCAACCTTCCCGGGACAGGGGGCAGAATGAAAAACTGTTTTTT	CASSQPSRDRGQNEKLFF
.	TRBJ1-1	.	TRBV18	TGTGCCAGCTCACCCCCCAACCTAAACACTGAAGCTTTCTTT	CASSPPNLNTEAFF
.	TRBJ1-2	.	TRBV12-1	TGTGCCAGCAGCTTTAAGACAGGGGATGGCTACACCTTC	CASSFKTGDGYTF
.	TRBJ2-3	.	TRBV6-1	TGTGCCAGCAGTGGACTAGGACGGGACCCTTTCACAGATACGCAGTATTTT	CASSGLGRDPFTDTQYF
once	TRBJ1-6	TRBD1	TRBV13	TGTGCCAGCAGCATGGGACAGGCCAATCATAATTCACCCCTCCACTTT	CASSMGQANHNSPLHF
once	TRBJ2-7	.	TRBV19	TGTGCCAGTAGTGTGCTAGACTCCTACGAGCAGTACTTC	CASSVLDSYEQYF
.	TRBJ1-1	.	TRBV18	TGTGCCAGCTCACCACCGAGCAGGGGTGGCACTGAAGCTTTCTTT	CASSPPSRGGTEAFF
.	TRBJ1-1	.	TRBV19	TGTGCCAGTAGTATAGATCTGGGCGGGATCACTGAAGCTTTCTTT	CASSIDLGGITEAFF
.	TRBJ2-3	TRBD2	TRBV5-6	TGTGCCAGCAGCCGACGACTAGCGGGGGGGCCAAGCACAGATACGCAGTATTTT	CASSRRLAGGPSTDTQYF
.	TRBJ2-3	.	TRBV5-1	TGCGCCAGCAGCTTCTCGGGGGACCGCACAGATACGCAGTATTTT	CASSFSGDRTDTQYF
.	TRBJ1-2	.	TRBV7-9	TGTGCCAGCAGCCCCGGGAATAACTATGGCTACACCTTC	CASSPGNNYGYTF
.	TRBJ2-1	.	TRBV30	TGTGCCTGGAGCGAGCGCAATGAGCAGTTCTTC	CAWSERNEQFF
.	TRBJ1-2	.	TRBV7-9	TGTGCCAGCAGCTTAGCGGGGAGGGACTATGGCTACACCTTC	CASSLAGRDYGYTF
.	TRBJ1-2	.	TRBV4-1	TGCGCCAGCAGCCTAGCCGAACAGGGCCCTGGCTACACCTTC	CASSLAEQGPGYTF
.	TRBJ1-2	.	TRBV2	TGTGCCAGGTCCGGGGGGCAATTAGGCTACACCTTC	CARSGGQLGYTF
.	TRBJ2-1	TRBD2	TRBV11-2	TGTGCCAGCAGCTCACGGCGGGGGGGGAGTGAGCAGTTCTTC	CASSSRRGGSEQFF
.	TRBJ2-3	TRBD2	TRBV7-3	TGTGCCAGCAGCTTAATAGCGGGGGGGAGAGATACGCAGTATTTT	CASSLIAGGRDTQYF
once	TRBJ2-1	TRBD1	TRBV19	TGTGCCAGTAGTATTCCAGGGGGCAATGAGCAGTTCTTC	CASSIPGGNEQFF
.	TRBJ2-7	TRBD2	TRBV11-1	TGTGCCAGCAGCTTAAAGAGACTAGCTGCCTCCTACGAGCAGTACTTC	CASSLKRLAASYEQYF